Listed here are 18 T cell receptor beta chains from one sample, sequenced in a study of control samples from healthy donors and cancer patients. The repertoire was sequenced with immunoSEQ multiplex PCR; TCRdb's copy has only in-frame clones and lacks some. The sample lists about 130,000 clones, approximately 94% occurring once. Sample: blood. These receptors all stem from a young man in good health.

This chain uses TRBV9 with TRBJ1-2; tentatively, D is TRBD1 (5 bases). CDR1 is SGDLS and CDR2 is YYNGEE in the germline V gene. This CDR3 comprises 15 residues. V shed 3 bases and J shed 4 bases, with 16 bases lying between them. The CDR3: CASSATSGLPYGYTF. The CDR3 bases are TGTGCCAGCAGCGCGACTTCGGGACTGCCCTATGGCTACACCTTC.

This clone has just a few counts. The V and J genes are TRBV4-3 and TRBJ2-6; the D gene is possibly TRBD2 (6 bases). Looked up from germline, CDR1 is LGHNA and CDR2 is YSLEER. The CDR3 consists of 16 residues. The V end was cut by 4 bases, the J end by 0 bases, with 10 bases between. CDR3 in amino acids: CASSPVGGSGANVLTF. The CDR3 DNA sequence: TGCGCCAGCAGCCCGGTCGGGGGCTCTGGGGCCAACGTCCTGACTTTC.

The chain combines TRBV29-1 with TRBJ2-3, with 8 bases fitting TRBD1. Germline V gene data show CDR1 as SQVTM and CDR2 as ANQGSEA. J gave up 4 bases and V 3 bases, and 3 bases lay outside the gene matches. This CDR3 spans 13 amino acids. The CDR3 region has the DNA TGCAGCGTTGACAGGGGGCTAGCAGATACGCAGTATTTT. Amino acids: CSVDRGLADTQYF.

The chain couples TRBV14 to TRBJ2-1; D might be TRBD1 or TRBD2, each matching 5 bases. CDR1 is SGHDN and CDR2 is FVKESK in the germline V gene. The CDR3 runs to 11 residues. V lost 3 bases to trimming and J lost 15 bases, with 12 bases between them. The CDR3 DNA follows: TGTGCCAGCAGCCAGGGGGTCCCCGTGTTCTTC. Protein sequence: CASSQGVPVFF. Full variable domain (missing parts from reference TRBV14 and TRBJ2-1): EAGVTQFPSHSVIEKGQTVTLRCDPISGHDNLYWYRRVMGKEIKFLLHFVKESKQDESGMPNNRFLAERTGGTYSTLKVQPAELEDSGVYFCASSQGVPVFFGPGTRLTVL.

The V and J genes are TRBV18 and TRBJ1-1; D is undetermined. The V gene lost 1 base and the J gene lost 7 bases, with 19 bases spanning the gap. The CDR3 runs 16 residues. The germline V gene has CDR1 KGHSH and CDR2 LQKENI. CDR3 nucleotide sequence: TGTGCCAGCTCACCACTTTTGAGGGCTCCCCCTTATGAAGCTTTCTTT. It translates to CASSPLLRAPPYEAFF.

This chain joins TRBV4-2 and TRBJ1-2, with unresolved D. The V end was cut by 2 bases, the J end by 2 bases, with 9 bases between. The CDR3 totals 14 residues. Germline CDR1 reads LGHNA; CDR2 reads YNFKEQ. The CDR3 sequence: CASSQREGNYGYTF. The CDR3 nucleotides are TGTGCCAGCAGCCAAAGAGAAGGGAACTATGGCTACACCTTC.

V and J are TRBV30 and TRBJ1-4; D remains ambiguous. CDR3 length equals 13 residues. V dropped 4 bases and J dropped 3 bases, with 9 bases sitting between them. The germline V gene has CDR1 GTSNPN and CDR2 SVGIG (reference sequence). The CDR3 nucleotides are TGTGCCTGGACCCAGACGGCTAATGAAAAACTGTTTTTT. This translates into CAWTQTANEKLFF.

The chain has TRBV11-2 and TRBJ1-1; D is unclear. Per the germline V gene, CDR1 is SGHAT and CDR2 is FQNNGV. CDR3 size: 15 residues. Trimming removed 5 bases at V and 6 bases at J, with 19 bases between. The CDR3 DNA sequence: TGTGCCAGCAGCCATGCTGTCACGGTAAGCGCTGAAGCTTTCTTT. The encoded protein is CASSHAVTVSAEAFF.

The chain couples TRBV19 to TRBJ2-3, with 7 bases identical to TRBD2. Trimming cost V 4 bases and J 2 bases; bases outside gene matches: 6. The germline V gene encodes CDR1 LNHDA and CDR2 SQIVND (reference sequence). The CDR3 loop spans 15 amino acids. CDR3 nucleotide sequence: TGTGCCAGTAGTACCTCGGGACTACACACAGATACGCAGTATTTT. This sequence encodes CASSTSGLHTDTQYF.

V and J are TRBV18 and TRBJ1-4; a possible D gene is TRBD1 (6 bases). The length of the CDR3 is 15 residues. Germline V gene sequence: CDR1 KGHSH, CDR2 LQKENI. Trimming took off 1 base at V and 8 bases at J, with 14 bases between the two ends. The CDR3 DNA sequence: TGTGCCAGCTCACCACAGCACAGGGTGAAAGAAAAACTGTTTTTT. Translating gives CASSPQHRVKEKLFF.

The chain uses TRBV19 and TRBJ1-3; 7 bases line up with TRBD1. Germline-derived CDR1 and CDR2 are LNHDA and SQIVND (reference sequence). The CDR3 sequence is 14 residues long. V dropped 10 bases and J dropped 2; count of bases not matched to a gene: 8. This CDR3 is CATRQGVAGNTIYF. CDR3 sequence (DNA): TGTGCCACCAGGCAGGGGGTTGCTGGAAACACCATATATTTT.

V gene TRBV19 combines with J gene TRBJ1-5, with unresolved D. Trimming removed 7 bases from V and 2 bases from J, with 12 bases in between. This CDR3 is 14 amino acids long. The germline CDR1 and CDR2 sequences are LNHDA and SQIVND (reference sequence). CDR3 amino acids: CASTAVRGNQPQHF. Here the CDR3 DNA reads TGTGCCAGTACGGCGGTGAGGGGCAATCAGCCCCAGCATTTT. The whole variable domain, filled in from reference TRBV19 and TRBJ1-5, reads DGGITQSPKYLFRKEGQNVTLSCEQNLNHDAMYWYRQDPGQGLRLIYYSQIVNDFQKGDIAEGYSVSREKKESFPLTVTSAQKNPTAFYLCASTAVRGNQPQHFGDGTRLSIL.

The CDR3 DNA sequence: TGCGCCAGCAGCCAAGATCGGCTCGGGAAAGGGGAGGGCTACACCTTC. Translation gives CASSQDRLGKGEGYTF. V and J are TRBV4-3 and TRBJ1-2, with D perhaps matching TRBD1 (5 bases). With 0 bases removed from V and 8 bases from J, the gap between germline ends came to 19 bases. Germline loops: CDR1 LGHNA, CDR2 YSLEER. The CDR3 contains 16 residues.

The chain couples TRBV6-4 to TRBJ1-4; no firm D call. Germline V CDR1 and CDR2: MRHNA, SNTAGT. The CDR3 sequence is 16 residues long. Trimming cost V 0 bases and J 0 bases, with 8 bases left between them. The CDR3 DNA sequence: TGTGCCAGCAGTGACTCGGGTTGCACAACTAATGAAAAACTGTTTTTT. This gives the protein CASSDSGCTTNEKLFF.

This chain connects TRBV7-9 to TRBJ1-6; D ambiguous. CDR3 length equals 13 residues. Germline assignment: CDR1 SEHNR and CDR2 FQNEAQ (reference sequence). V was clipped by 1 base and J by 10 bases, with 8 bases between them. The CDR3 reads CASSLGLGSPLHF. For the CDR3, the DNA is TGTGCCAGCAGCTTAGGGCTAGGCTCACCCCTCCACTTT. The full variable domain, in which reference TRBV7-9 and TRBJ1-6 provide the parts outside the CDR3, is DTGVSQNPRHKITKRGQNVTFRCDPISEHNRLYWYRQTLGQGPEFLTYFQNEAQLEKSRLLSDRFSAERPKGSFSTLEIQRTEQGDSAMYLCASSLGLGSPLHFGNGTRLTVT.

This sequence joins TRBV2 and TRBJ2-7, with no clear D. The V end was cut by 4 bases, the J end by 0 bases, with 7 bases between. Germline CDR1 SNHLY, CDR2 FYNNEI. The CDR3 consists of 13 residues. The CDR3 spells CASSVSSSYEQYF. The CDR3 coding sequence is TGTGCCAGCAGTGTTTCCAGCTCCTACGAGCAGTACTTC.

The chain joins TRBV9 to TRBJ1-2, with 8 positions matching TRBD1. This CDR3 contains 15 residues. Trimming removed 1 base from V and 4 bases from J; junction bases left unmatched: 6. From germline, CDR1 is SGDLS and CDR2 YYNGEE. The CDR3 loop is CASSVSSGGAYGYTF. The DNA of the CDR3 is TGTGCCAGCAGCGTATCCTCAGGGGGCGCCTATGGCTACACCTTC. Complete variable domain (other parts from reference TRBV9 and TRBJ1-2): DSGVTQTPKHLITATGQRVTLRCSPRSGDLSVYWYQQSLDQGLQFLIQYYNGEERAKGNILERFSAQQFPDLHSELNLSSLELGDSALYFCASSVSSGGAYGYTFGSGTRLTVV.

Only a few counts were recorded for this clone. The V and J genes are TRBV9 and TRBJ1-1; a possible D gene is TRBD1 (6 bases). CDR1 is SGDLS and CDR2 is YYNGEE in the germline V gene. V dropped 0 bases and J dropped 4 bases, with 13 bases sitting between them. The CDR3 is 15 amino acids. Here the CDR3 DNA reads TGTGCCAGCAGCGTAGGTGGCAGGGGACCCACTGAAGCTTTCTTT. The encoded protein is CASSVGGRGPTEAFF.